Following are 26 T cell receptor beta chains from one sample sequenced in a study of identical twins listed by TCRdb under 2016. Library construction relied on 5' RACE. TCRdb names Illumina HiSeq 2000 as the instrument used. Through fastp at Q25 and MiXCR, TCRdb rebuilt clones from the public reads, retaining in-frame beta chains. Identical CDR3 protein sequences are pooled into one entry, listed with their most common genes and DNA. In all, the sample holds a few hundred thousand distinct CDR3 sequences, and about 16% of those were seen once. The ten largest clones add up to roughly 0.44% of the sample. These sequences were also reported in another study, on yellow fever vaccine responses in identical twins.

What was sequenced was CD4+ T cells sorted from blood. These receptors were obtained from a woman between 18 and 29 years old in good health.

This clonotype came up a few times. The V and J genes are TRBV20-1 and TRBJ2-7; no definite D call. Deletions cut 0 bases from V and 3 bases from J, with 15 bases between. This CDR3 contains 15 residues. The germline CDR1 and CDR2 sequences are DFQATT and SNEGSKA (reference sequence). CDR3 DNA: TGCAGTGCTAGAGATCAACGACCGAATAACTACGAGCAGTACGTC. This gives the protein CSARDQRPNNYEQYV.

The V call is TRBV11-2, the J call TRBJ1-2, with 11 bases identical to TRBD1. CDR1 and CDR2 (germline): SGHAT, FQNNGV. The CDR3 extends over 12 amino acids. CDR3 bases: TGTGCTTCGGACAGGGGGCTTGGTGGCTACACCTTC. It translates to CASDRGLGGYTF.

This clonotype has a count of ten or more. CDR3 region: CAISEKVGKSNIQYF. CDR3 in DNA: TGTGCCATCAGTGAAAAGGTCGGCAAGTCTAACATTCAGTACTTC. V gene TRBV10-3 combines with J gene TRBJ2-4; D gene unclear. The germline V gene encodes CDR1 ENHRY and CDR2 SYGVKD. This CDR3 has 15 amino acids. Trimming took 3 bases from V and 7 from J, leaving 16 bases between them.

This clonotype turned up a few times. The chain carries TRBV21-1 and TRBJ2-1; the D call TRBD1 from the table was never checked on the DNA. TRBV21-1 is marked as a pseudogene. The CDR3 covers 15 residues. The CDR3 sequence is CASSRRQGAYNEQFF. In DNA, the CDR3 is TGTGCCAGCAGCAGACGACAGGGGGCCTACAATGAGCAGTTCTTC.

This clonotype appeared a few times. The V gene is TRBV2, the J gene TRBJ2-3; 8 bases are shared with TRBD2. The germline gives CDR1 SNHLY, CDR2 FYNNEI. J gave up 0 bases and V 2 bases, and 19 bases lay outside the gene matches. The CDR3 consists of 21 residues. The DNA of the CDR3 is TGTGCCAGCAGTGAAATTCCGTCTAGCGGGCGGGCCGCCCCTAGCACAGATACGCAGTATTTT. Amino acids: CASSEIPSSGRAAPSTDTQYF.

This clonotype turned up a few times. The chain couples TRBV7-2 to TRBJ2-5, with 7 bases aligning to TRBD1. Per germline, CDR1 SGHTA and CDR2 FQGNSA. The CDR3 covers 16 residues. V dropped 0 bases and J dropped 0; count of bases not matched to a gene: 4. The CDR3 loop is CASSLAGTAYQETQYF. The CDR3 nucleotides are TGTGCCAGCAGCTTAGCAGGGACAGCCTACCAAGAGACCCAGTACTTC.

The chain joins TRBV12-3 or TRBV12-4 to TRBJ1-5; D is ambiguous. With 6 bases removed from V and 6 bases from J, the gap between germline ends came to 9 bases. This CDR3 is 12 amino acids long. The CDR3 DNA sequence: TGTGCCAGCAGCCCATTGGGTCAGCCCCAGCATTTT. Its protein product is CASSPLGQPQHF.

The chain joins TRBV7-6 to TRBJ2-1; 8 nucleotides match TRBD2. The length of the CDR3 is 17 residues. The junction had 15 bases not matched to a gene; V was cut back by 5 bases and J by 6 bases. Germline-derived CDR1 and CDR2 are SGHVS and FNYEAQ. Here the CDR3 reads CASSKLRWTSRANEQFF. The CDR3 nucleotides read TGTGCCAGCAGCAAACTTAGGTGGACTAGCAGAGCCAATGAGCAGTTCTTC.

The chain uses TRBV20-1 and TRBJ1-4; D is unclear. The germline V gene has CDR1 DFQATT and CDR2 SNEGSKA (reference sequence). The CDR3 spans 13 residues. V was clipped by 2 bases and J by 8 bases, with 12 bases between them. CDR3 in DNA: TGCAGTGCTAGAACCACGGTAGGAGAAAAACTGTTTTTT. It specifies CSARTTVGEKLFF.

The chain has TRBV3-1 and TRBJ1-1; weak D call: TRBD1 (5 bases). V lost 5 bases and J 7 bases, leaving 11 bases between the germline ends. The CDR3 loop spans 12 amino acids. Germline assignment: CDR1 LGHDT and CDR2 YNNKEL (reference sequence). This CDR3 is CASSGRGVEAFF. The CDR3 bases are TGTGCCAGCAGCGGGCGGGGGGTTGAAGCTTTCTTT.

The V gene is TRBV15, the J gene TRBJ1-4; D is unclear. The CDR3 is 16 residues long. Germline CDR1 is LNHNV and CDR2 is YYDKDF (reference sequence). Deletions cut 5 bases from V and 4 bases from J, with 17 bases between. The DNA for the CDR3 is TGTGCCACCAGCTCCCCCGGCGAGGGTATTAATGAAAAACTGTTTTTT. Its translation: CATSSPGEGINEKLFF.

This clonotype was recorded once. This sequence joins TRBV9 and TRBJ2-7, with 7 bases identical to TRBD1. This CDR3 contains 14 residues. Trimming removed 1 base from V and 1 base from J; junction bases left unmatched: 2. Per germline, CDR1 SGDLS and CDR2 YYNGEE. CDR3 coding DNA: TGTGCCAGCAGCGTAACGGGACAGTCCTACGAGCAGTACTTC. It codes for CASSVTGQSYEQYF. The full variable domain, completed using reference TRBV9 and TRBJ2-7, is DSGVTQTPKHLITATGQRVTLRCSPRSGDLSVYWYQQSLDQGLQFLIQYYNGEERAKGNILERFSAQQFPDLHSELNLSSLELGDSALYFCASSVTGQSYEQYFGPGTRLTVT.

This clonotype was seen ten or more times. Mismatch with germline at one junction end may stem from a read error. Here the CDR3 DNA reads TGTGCCACCAGTGACACACCAGGGGGAGTAGCCGAAAACATTCAGTACTTC. Amino acid sequence: CATSDTPGGVAENIQYF. The rearrangement joins TRBV24-1 to TRBJ2-4; 7 bases align to TRBD1. CDR1 and CDR2 from the germline V gene are KGHDR and SFDVKD. The CDR3 spans 17 residues.

This clonotype was detected only a few times. The V gene is TRBV5-1, the J gene TRBJ1-1; 9 bases fit TRBD1. V trimming: 4 bases; J trimming: 0 bases; junction bases outside the gene matches: 4. Germline V lookup: CDR1 SGHRS, CDR2 YFSETQ. The CDR3 is made up of 15 amino acids. CDR3: CASSRGTGLNTEAFF. The CDR3 DNA sequence: TGCGCCAGCAGCCGCGGGACAGGGCTGAACACTGAAGCTTTCTTT.

CDR3 sequence reads: CASSVSSGGYNEQFF. In nucleotides, the CDR3 is TGTGCCAGCAGCGTATCTAGCGGGGGCTACAATGAGCAGTTCTTC. This rearrangement joins TRBV9 to TRBJ2-1; 10 positions match TRBD2. CDR1 and CDR2 (germline): SGDLS, YYNGEE. This CDR3 region has 15 residues. The ends lost 1 base at V and 3 bases at J; junction bases unmatched: 1.

This clonotype was observed a handful of times. This chain uses TRBV2 with TRBJ2-3; 8 nucleotides align to TRBD2. Germline trimming cut 0 bases from V and 6 bases from J; bases unmatched to any gene: 5. The CDR3 consists of 15 residues. Germline CDR1 and CDR2: SNHLY and FYNNEI. CDR3: CASSEALREADTQYF. The CDR3 coding sequence is TGTGCCAGCAGTGAAGCTTTGCGGGAGGCGGATACGCAGTATTTT.

This clonotype was picked up a small number of times. This chain connects TRBV20-1 to TRBJ2-7; 8 bases line up with TRBD1. Germline CDR1 and CDR2: DFQATT and SNEGSKA (reference sequence). The V segment lost 6 bases and the J segment 9 bases; nucleotides outside the gene matches: 10. This CDR3 region has 12 residues. The CDR3 DNA reads as TGCAGTGCCCACCGGACAGGGCAGGTGCAGTACGTC. Translation: CSAHRTGQVQYV.

This clonotype came up a few times. The genes are TRBV12-3 or TRBV12-4 and TRBJ1-2; tentative D call: TRBD1 (5 bases). V was cut by 4 bases and J by 4 bases, with 16 bases left in between. The CDR3 totals 15 residues. CDR3: CASSSQFGAAYGYTF. CDR3 in DNA: TGTGCCAGCAGTTCCCAATTTGGGGCGGCCTATGGCTACACCTTC.

V and J are TRBV5-1 and TRBJ2-3, with 8 bases fitting TRBD2. From germline, CDR1 is SGHRS and CDR2 YFSETQ. Trimming took 0 bases from V and 1 from J; bases not matched to a gene: 4. The CDR3 has 16 residues. The CDR3 DNA reads as TGCGCCAGCAGCTTGGGAGATAGCGGGGGCACAGATACGCAGTATTTT. Translated, it gives CASSLGDSGGTDTQYF.

This clonotype was recorded a few times. This may be a read error, as it is one base from a much larger clone. The chain carries TRBV3-1 and TRBJ1-1, with D possibly being TRBD1 (5 bases). The CDR3 contains 13 residues. V gave up 1 base and J gave up 3 bases, with 6 bases separating them. Looked up from germline, CDR1 is LGHDT and CDR2 is YNNKEL (reference sequence). CDR3 amino acids: CASSQGQYTEAFF. As DNA, the CDR3 is TGTGCCAGCAGCCAAGGACAGTACACTGAAGCTTTCTTT.

The table lists this clonotype with a few counts. The gene calls are TRBV19 and TRBJ2-1; 7 nucleotides line up with TRBD2. CDR3 size: 16 residues. CDR1 and CDR2 from the germline V gene are LNHDA and SQIVND (reference sequence). Trimming removed 7 bases from V and 4 bases from J; junction bases left unmatched: 13. CDR3 protein: CASISGLTHFYNEQFF. DNA of the CDR3: TGTGCCAGTATTTCGGGACTAACTCATTTTTACAATGAGCAGTTCTTC. The whole variable domain, remainder taken from reference TRBV19 and TRBJ2-1, is DGGITQSPKYLFRKEGQNVTLSCEQNLNHDAMYWYRQDPGQGLRLIYYSQIVNDFQKGDIAEGYSVSREKKESFPLTVTSAQKNPTAFYLCASISGLTHFYNEQFFGPGTRLTVL.

The table lists this clonotype with a few counts. V is TRBV3-1 and J is TRBJ2-3; weak D call: TRBD2 (6 bases). Germline-derived CDR1 and CDR2 are LGHDT and YNNKEL (reference sequence). The CDR3 is made up of 14 amino acids. The V and J ends lost 1 base and 5 bases respectively, with 10 bases between them. CDR3 loop: CASSQGAGRDTQYF. In nucleotides, the CDR3 is TGTGCCAGCAGCCAAGGTGCGGGAAGAGATACGCAGTATTTT.

V is TRBV4-1 and J is TRBJ2-3; TRBD2 aligns across 8 bases. CDR1 and CDR2 from the germline V gene are MGHRA and YSYEKL. CDR3 length: 18 residues. After removal of 0 bases from V and 2 bases from J, the junction contained 10 bases not matched to a gene. CDR3 DNA: TGCGCCAGCAGCCAAGAAGCGGGGGCCTTTATAACCACAGATACGCAGTATTTT. It encodes CASSQEAGAFITTDTQYF.

The table lists this clonotype with a few counts. The V gene is TRBV28, the J gene TRBJ2-1, with D perhaps TRBD1 or TRBD2 (6 bases each). The CDR3 extends over 16 amino acids. CDR1 and CDR2 (germline): MDHEN, SYDVKM. V dropped 6 bases and J dropped 10 bases, with 25 bases sitting between them. The CDR3 bases are TGTGCCAGCAGCTTCGGCGGGGCAGGGGTCCTACGGGAGCAGTTCTTC. Translation: CASSFGGAGVLREQFF.

The CDR3 sequence is CASSFQGEVDTQYF. CDR3 nucleotides: TGCGCCAGCAGCTTTCAAGGGGAGGTGGATACGCAGTATTTT. This chain links TRBV5-1 with TRBJ2-3; possible D gene TRBD2, 6 bases. The CDR3 extends over 14 amino acids. Trimming pared 2 bases from V and 6 bases from J, leaving 13 bases between. Germline V CDR1 and CDR2: SGHRS, YFSETQ. Variable domain in full (rest from reference TRBV5-1 and TRBJ2-3): KAGVTQTPRYLIKTRGQQVTLSCSPISGHRSVSWYQQTPGQGLQFLFEYFSETQRNKGNFPGRFSGRQFSNSRSEMNVSTLELGDSALYLCASSFQGEVDTQYFGPGTRLTVL.

This clonotype was observed a few times. The rearrangement uses TRBV10-3 and TRBJ2-7; 10 bases agree with TRBD2. CDR1 and CDR2 from the germline V gene are ENHRY and SYGVKD. CDR3 size: 15 residues. With V trimmed by 2 bases and J by 3 bases, 4 bases remained unmatched. The CDR3 protein is CAISEGVAGGYEQYF. CDR3 in DNA: TGTGCCATCAGTGAGGGGGTAGCGGGAGGCTACGAGCAGTACTTC.